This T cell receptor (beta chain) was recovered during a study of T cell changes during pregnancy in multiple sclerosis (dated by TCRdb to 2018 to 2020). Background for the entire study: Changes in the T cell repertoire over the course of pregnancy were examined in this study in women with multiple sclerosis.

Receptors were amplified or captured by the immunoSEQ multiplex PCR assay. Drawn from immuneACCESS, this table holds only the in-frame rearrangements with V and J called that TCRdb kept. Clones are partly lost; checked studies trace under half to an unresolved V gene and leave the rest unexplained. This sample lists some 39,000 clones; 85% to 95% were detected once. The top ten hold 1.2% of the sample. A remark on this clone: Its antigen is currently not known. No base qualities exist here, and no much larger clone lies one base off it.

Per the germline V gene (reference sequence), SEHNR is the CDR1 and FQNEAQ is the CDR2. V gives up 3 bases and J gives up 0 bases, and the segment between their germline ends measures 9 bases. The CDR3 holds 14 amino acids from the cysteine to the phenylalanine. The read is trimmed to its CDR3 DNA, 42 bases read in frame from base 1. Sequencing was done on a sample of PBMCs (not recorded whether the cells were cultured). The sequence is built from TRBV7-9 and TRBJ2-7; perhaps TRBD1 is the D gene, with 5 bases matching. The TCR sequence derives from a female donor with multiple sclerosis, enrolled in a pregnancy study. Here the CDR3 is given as CASSFRVSSYEQYF. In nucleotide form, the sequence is TGTGCCAGCAGCTTCAGGGTGAGCTCCTACGAGCAGTACTTC.